This T cell receptor beta chain derives from a study of long-term antiretroviral therapy in people with HIV. The table lists this clone with a count of one. At the survey level, the v3.0 immunoSEQ assay was run. Profiling relied on immunoSEQ multiplex PCR, and the TCRdb table lists in-frame clones only, not all of them. Of about 14,000 clones listed, roughly 87% are singletons. The V end lost 3 bases, the J end lost 8 bases, and 17 bases lay between the germline ends. The CDR3 has 15 amino acids. Germline-derived CDR1 and CDR2 are SEHNR and FQNEAQ (reference sequence). Sequencing used unsorted PBMCs, obtained 6.2 years after starting antiretroviral therapy. The sequence came from a middle-aged man with HIV. The chain uses TRBV7-9 and TRBJ2-1; a weak D match, TRBD1 (6 bases). The CDR3 DNA sequence: TGTGCCAGCAGCTTCAGACTTCAGGGGTTCGATGAGCAGTTCTTC. As protein: CASSFRLQGFDEQFF. Drawing the rest from reference TRBV7-9 and TRBJ2-1, the complete variable domain is DTGVSQNPRHKITKRGQNVTFRCDPISEHNRLYWYRQTLGQGPEFLTYFQNEAQLEKSRLLSDRFSAERPKGSFSTLEIQRTEQGDSAMYLCASSFRLQGFDEQFFGPGTRLTVL.